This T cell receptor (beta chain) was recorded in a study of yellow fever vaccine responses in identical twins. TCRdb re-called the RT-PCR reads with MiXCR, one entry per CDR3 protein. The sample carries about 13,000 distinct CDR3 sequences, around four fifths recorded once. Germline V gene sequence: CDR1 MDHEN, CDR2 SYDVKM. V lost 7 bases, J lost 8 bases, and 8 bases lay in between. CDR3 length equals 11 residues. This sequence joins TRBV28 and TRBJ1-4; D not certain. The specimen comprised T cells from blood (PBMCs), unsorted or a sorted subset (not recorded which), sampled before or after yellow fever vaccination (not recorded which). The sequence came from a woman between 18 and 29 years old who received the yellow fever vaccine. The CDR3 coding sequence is TGTGCCAGCACCTTCAACGAAAAACTGTTTTTT. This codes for CASTFNEKLFF.